Given below is one TCR beta chain in context. Germline V gives CDR1 SNHLY, CDR2 FYNNEI. The trim removed 1 base at V and 4 bases at J, leaving 3 bases unmatched. This CDR3 has 14 amino acids. Residents of 24 US areas, aged 18 to 89 years, made up the participants. Participants were placed into cohorts based on the clinical history they reported. These data are taken from a study of blood T cell repertoires in COVID-19. The wider study: The origin of the acute and convalescent COVID-19 samples was the United States, Italy and Spain.

Sequenced by immunoSEQ multiplex PCR; TCRdb stores in-frame clones only, minus some. Altogether about 350,000 clones are present, roughly 90% being singletons, with the ten largest covering over 1%. The genes are TRBV2 and TRBJ2-7, with 8 bases fitting TRBD2. The origin of this receptor is a woman aged 25 to 39 who had been exposed to COVID-19. The sequencing input was PBMCs or T cells enriched from blood (not recorded which). As DNA, the CDR3 is TGTGCCAGCAGTGAAGATAGCGGGATTTACGAGCAGTACTTC. This encodes CASSEDSGIYEQYF.